What follows are 5 T cell receptor beta chains derived from one specimen sequenced in a study of shared clonotypes between healthy human individuals. TCRdb's table, derived via immunoSEQ multiplex PCR, lists solely in-frame clones and lacks some. The sample records about 2.3 million clones, 80% to 95% being singletons. Specimen: naive CD4+ T cells from PBMCs. The sample's subset: CD45RA+ positively selected. The receptors were gathered from a man between 18 and 35 years old in good health. Some clones in this sample may be carry-over from other donors' samples.

The chain couples TRBV7-7 to TRBJ2-1; D is perhaps TRBD1 (6 bases). The CDR3 loop spans 18 amino acids. V lost 3 bases, J lost 4 bases, and 22 bases lay in between. Germline CDR1 and CDR2: SSHAT and FNYEAQ (reference sequence). CDR3 in DNA: TGTGCCAGCAGCTTCTCCTTGTTAGGGGGAGTAGGGTACAATGAGCAGTTCTTC. Encoded protein: CASSFSLLGGVGYNEQFF.

The chain combines TRBV6-1 with TRBJ2-7, with TRBD1 matching over 8 bases. Germline V gene sequence: CDR1 MNHNS, CDR2 SASEGT. V lost 11 bases, J lost 2 bases, and 8 bases stayed unmatched. CDR3 length equals 13 residues. CDR3 DNA sequence: TGTGCCCCACAGGGGGGTAAAACCTACGAGCAGTACTTC. Its protein product is CAPQGGKTYEQYF.

The CDR3 spells CASSYSIRRDIQYF. DNA of the CDR3: TGTGCCAGCAGTTACTCGATCCGGCGGGACATTCAGTACTTC. V is TRBV6-5 and J is TRBJ2-4; D may be TRBD2 (5 bases). The CDR3 contains 14 residues. From germline, CDR1 is MNHEY and CDR2 SVGAGI. Trimming cost V 0 bases and J 8 bases, with 11 bases left between them.

The chain combines TRBV6-6 with TRBJ1-1, with TRBD1 matching over 7 bases. The CDR3 contains 16 residues. CDR1 is MNHNY, CDR2 SVGAGI, per germline (reference sequence). Trimming removed 5 bases from V and 6 bases from J; junction bases left unmatched: 15. CDR3 amino acids: CASSLGGGGSGAEAFF. The CDR3 DNA is TGTGCCAGCAGTCTAGGAGGGGGCGGGAGTGGAGCTGAAGCTTTCTTT.

The V call is TRBV19, the J call TRBJ2-2; D is perhaps TRBD1 or TRBD2 (6 bases each). From germline, CDR1 is LNHDA and CDR2 SQIVND (reference sequence). Trimming took off 1 base at V and 7 bases at J, with 13 bases between the two ends. This CDR3 is 15 amino acids long. CDR3 amino acids: CASSIVDRRGGELFF. CDR3 nucleotide sequence: TGTGCCAGTAGTATAGTTGACAGGCGGGGCGGGGAGCTGTTTTTT.